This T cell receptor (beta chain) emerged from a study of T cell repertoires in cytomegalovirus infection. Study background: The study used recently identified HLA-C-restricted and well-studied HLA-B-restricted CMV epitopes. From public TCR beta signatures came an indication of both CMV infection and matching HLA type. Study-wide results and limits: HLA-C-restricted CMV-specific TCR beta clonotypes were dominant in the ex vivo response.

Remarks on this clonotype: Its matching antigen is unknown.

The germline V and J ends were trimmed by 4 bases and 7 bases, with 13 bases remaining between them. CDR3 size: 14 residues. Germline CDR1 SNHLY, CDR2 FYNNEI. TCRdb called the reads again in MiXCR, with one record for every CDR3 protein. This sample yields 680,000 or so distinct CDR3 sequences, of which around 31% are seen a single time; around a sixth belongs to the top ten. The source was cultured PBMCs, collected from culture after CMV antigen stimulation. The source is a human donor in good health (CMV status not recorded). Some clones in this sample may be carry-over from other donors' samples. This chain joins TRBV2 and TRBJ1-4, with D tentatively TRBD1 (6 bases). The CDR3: CASSGTALGEKLFF. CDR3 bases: TGTGCCAGCAGTGGGACAGCCCTGGGTGAAAAACTGTTTTTT.